The 23 T cell receptor beta chains listed next were all sequenced from one sample in a study of radiotherapy plus CTLA-4 blockade in lung cancer. The assay was immunoSEQ multiplex PCR, and TCRdb's table has in-frame clones only and misses some. The sample carries about 38,000 clones, 60% to 75% recorded once. The input for sequencing was peripheral blood, taken from a patient treated with radiotherapy plus ipilimumab. The source of these receptors is a human donor with non-small cell lung cancer who had stable disease on radiotherapy plus ipilimumab.

V is TRBV5-5 and J is TRBJ2-6, with 8 bases aligning to TRBD1. The germline CDR1 and CDR2 sequences are SGHKS and YYEKEE (reference sequence). This CDR3 is 18 amino acids long. J lost 0 bases, V lost 4 bases, and 9 bases had no gene match. The CDR3 sequence: CASSRPGTGNSGANVLTF. CDR3 coding DNA: TGTGCCAGCAGCCGTCCCGGGACAGGCAACTCTGGGGCCAACGTCCTGACTTTC.

The V gene is TRBV19, the J gene TRBJ2-5, with TRBD2 as a possible D gene (5 bases). Trimming took off 2 bases at V and 4 bases at J, with 5 bases between the two ends. The CDR3 sequence is 12 residues long. Germline V CDR1 and CDR2: LNHDA, SQIVND (reference sequence). In DNA, the CDR3 is TGTGCCAGTAGTATAAGCGGAGAGACCCAGTACTTC. Amino acid sequence: CASSISGETQYF.

The chain uses TRBV7-9 and TRBJ1-2; no firm D call. V was shortened by 5 bases and J by 0 bases, with 16 bases between the two germline ends. The CDR3 is 16 residues long. Germline CDR1 is SEHNR and CDR2 is FQNEAQ (reference sequence). The CDR3, as DNA: TGTGCCAGCAGCGCACCCAGAGGGAGCGCTAACTATGGCTACACCTTC. Translation: CASSAPRGSANYGYTF.

The rearrangement uses TRBV7-9 and TRBJ2-5, with 13 bases identical to TRBD2. Per germline, CDR1 SEHNR and CDR2 FQNEAQ (reference sequence). With V trimmed by 5 bases and J by 4 bases, 13 bases remained unmatched. The CDR3 covers 18 residues. The CDR3 spells CASSPGLAGEVIGETQYF. Here the CDR3 DNA reads TGTGCCAGCAGCCCCGGACTAGCGGGGGAGGTAATAGGAGAGACCCAGTACTTC.

The rearrangement uses TRBV5-1 and TRBJ1-6, with TRBD1 as a possible D gene (6 bases). This CDR3 has 15 amino acids. V was shortened by 3 bases and J by 9 bases, with 16 bases between the two germline ends. Germline CDR1 is SGHRS and CDR2 is YFSETQ. CDR3 region: CASSSEDSLVSPLHF. The CDR3 bases are TGCGCCAGCAGCTCGGAGGACAGTTTGGTTTCACCCCTCCACTTT.

The rearrangement joins TRBV2 to TRBJ2-1; 8 bases agree with TRBD1. Germline V gives CDR1 SNHLY, CDR2 FYNNEI. The CDR3 covers 14 residues. Trimming took 6 bases from V and 4 from J; bases not matched to a gene: 5. The DNA for the CDR3 is TGTGCCAGCAGACCGGGACAGGAATACAATGAGCAGTTCTTC. Encoded protein: CASRPGQEYNEQFF.

The chain employs TRBV10-1 and TRBJ2-1; D may be TRBD1 or TRBD2 (6 bases each). The CDR3 totals 15 residues. With 2 bases removed from V and 3 bases from J, the gap between germline ends came to 11 bases. Looked up from germline, CDR1 is WNHNN and CDR2 is SYGVQD (reference sequence). The CDR3 coding sequence is TGCGCCAGCAGTGAGGCTAGGGGGGACTACAATGAGCAGTTCTTC. It yields the protein CASSEARGDYNEQFF.

This clone has more than one count but fewer than ten. The gene calls are TRBV15 and TRBJ1-1; perhaps TRBD1 as D (5 bases). CDR1 and CDR2 from the germline V gene are LNHNV and YYDKDF (reference sequence). Trimming pared 6 bases from V and 3 bases from J, leaving 20 bases between. This CDR3 spans 16 amino acids. DNA of the CDR3: TGTGCCACCAGAGGGAGGGACCCACTACTGGACACTGAAGCTTTCTTT. Protein product: CATRGRDPLLDTEAFF.

The V and J genes are TRBV4-1 and TRBJ1-6; TRBD1 is a possible D gene (5 bases). Trimming took off 2 bases at V and 4 bases at J, with 9 bases between the two ends. Germline values: CDR1 MGHRA, CDR2 YSYEKL. The CDR3 totals 15 residues. The chain's CDR3 is CASSQTGVYNSPLHF. CDR3 sequence (DNA): TGCGCCAGCAGCCAAACGGGGGTATATAATTCACCCCTCCACTTT.

The chain recombines TRBV9 with TRBJ1-1; maybe TRBD1 (5 bases). Trimming took 0 bases from V and 6 from J, leaving 9 bases between them. This CDR3 contains 13 residues. CDR1 and CDR2 (germline): SGDLS, YYNGEE. DNA of the CDR3: TGTGCCAGCAGCGTAGGACAGCGCGCTGAAGCTTTCTTT. Translation gives CASSVGQRAEAFF.

The J gene is TRBJ2-1, the V gene TRBV5-1; 7 nucleotides align to TRBD2. This CDR3 region has 14 residues. The V gene end was trimmed by 7 bases and the J gene end by 6 bases; junction bases not matched to a gene: 10. Per the germline V gene, CDR1 is SGHRS and CDR2 is YFSETQ. CDR3 DNA: TGCGCCAGCGCGGTCGGGGGGTCAGGCAATGAGCAGTTCTTC. Translating gives CASAVGGSGNEQFF.

J is TRBJ1-1 and V is TRBV29-1; D not certain. The CDR3 has 13 residues. Trimming left V 6 bases short and J 0 bases short, with 11 bases between. Germline loops: CDR1 SQVTM, CDR2 ANQGSEA. CDR3 sequence: CSVKSQMNTEAFF. The CDR3 DNA is TGCAGCGTCAAAAGCCAAATGAACACTGAAGCTTTCTTT.

The genes are TRBV27 and TRBJ1-2, with TRBD1 matching over 8 bases. Unmatched junction bases numbered 5, after V lost 5 bases and J lost 6 bases. The germline V gene has CDR1 MNHEY and CDR2 SMNVEV (reference sequence). This CDR3 region has 13 residues. This chain's CDR3 is CASSLTGDHGYTF. The CDR3, as DNA: TGTGCCAGCAGTCTGACAGGGGACCATGGCTACACCTTC.

The V and J genes are TRBV5-6 and TRBJ1-1; no reliable D call. The germline CDR1 and CDR2 sequences are SGHDT and YYEEEE. Deletions cut 2 bases from V and 0 bases from J, with 11 bases between. This CDR3 has 15 residues. The CDR3 region has the DNA TGTGCCAGCAGCTTAGGTTCTCTGATGAACACTGAAGCTTTCTTT. It encodes CASSLGSLMNTEAFF.

V gene TRBV5-4 combines with J gene TRBJ1-1; D may be TRBD1 (6 bases). The CDR3 runs 15 residues. Deletions cut 0 bases from V and 2 bases from J, with 11 bases between. The germline V gene encodes CDR1 SGHNT and CDR2 YYREEE (reference sequence). The chain's CDR3 is CASSLVQGYNTEAFF. CDR3 in DNA: TGTGCCAGCAGCTTGGTACAGGGTTATAACACTGAAGCTTTCTTT.

The rearrangement joins TRBV5-1 to TRBJ1-1; D is unresolved. CDR3 size: 14 residues. Trimming took 4 bases from V and 6 from J, leaving 16 bases between them. Germline V gene lookup returns CDR1 SGHRS and CDR2 YFSETQ. CDR3 amino acids: CASSMGGQVPEAFF. CDR3 nucleotide sequence: TGCGCCAGCAGCATGGGAGGTCAGGTGCCTGAAGCTTTCTTT.

As to this clone: Additional DNA sequences in this sample encode the identical CDR3. The rearrangement uses TRBV2 and TRBJ1-5; D is ambiguous. Trimming cost V 6 bases and J 0 bases, with 9 bases left between them. Germline-derived CDR1 and CDR2 are SNHLY and FYNNEI. There are 14 residues in the CDR3. As DNA, the CDR3 is TGTGCCAGCAGGCGGGATATTAGCAATCAGCCCCAGCATTTT. Its translation: CASRRDISNQPQHF.

The chain has TRBV18 and TRBJ1-5, with 12 bases that match TRBD1. This CDR3 region has 17 residues. The germline V gene encodes CDR1 KGHSH and CDR2 LQKENI. The V gene end was trimmed by 2 bases and the J gene end by 10 bases; junction bases not matched to a gene: 12. Written as DNA, the CDR3 is TGTGCCAGCTCACCAAGGGGACAGGGGGCTCGAGGTGAACCCCAGCATTTT. It is translated as CASSPRGQGARGEPQHF.

V is TRBV5-4 and J is TRBJ1-5, with D possibly matching TRBD1 (6 bases). Per the germline V gene, CDR1 is SGHNT and CDR2 is YYREEE (reference sequence). The CDR3 runs 15 residues. The V end was cut by 0 bases, the J end by 6 bases, with 13 bases between. The CDR3 reads CASSLGGGGSQPQHF. CDR3 DNA sequence: TGTGCCAGCAGCTTGGGAGGGGGGGGGAGTCAGCCCCAGCATTTT.

V is TRBV7-2 and J is TRBJ2-5, with 10 positions matching TRBD2. This CDR3 region has 16 residues. Trimming removed 2 bases from V and 7 bases from J; junction bases left unmatched: 10. Germline V CDR1 and CDR2: SGHTA, FQGNSA. The CDR3 nucleotides read TGTGCCAGCAGCTTATTAGCGGGGGGCCAGGGTGGGACCCAGTACTTC. Its translation: CASSLLAGGQGGTQYF.

This clone was counted between two and nine times. The chain couples TRBV4-3 to TRBJ2-7, with TRBD2 as a possible D gene (6 bases). The CDR3 spans 15 residues. Per the germline V gene, CDR1 is LGHNA and CDR2 is YSLEER. The V end lost 1 base, the J end lost 2 bases, and 12 bases lay between the germline ends. The CDR3 is CASSQGSSGTYEQYF. CDR3 in DNA: TGCGCCAGCAGCCAAGGTAGTAGCGGAACCTACGAGCAGTACTTC.

The chain couples TRBV29-1 to TRBJ1-4, with D tentatively TRBD1 (6 bases). From germline, CDR1 is SQVTM and CDR2 ANQGSEA. CDR3 size: 14 residues. The V and J ends lost 7 bases and 0 bases respectively, with 12 bases between them. The CDR3 DNA follows: TGCAGCGGATGGACAGATGCAACTAATGAAAAACTGTTTTTT. It is translated as CSGWTDATNEKLFF.

The gene calls are TRBV7-3 and TRBJ1-2, with D possibly being TRBD1 (5 bases). The CDR3 sequence is 14 residues long. Trimming removed 5 bases from V and 8 bases from J, with 18 bases in between. The germline V gene has CDR1 SGHTA and CDR2 FQGTGA. In nucleotides, the CDR3 is TGTGCCAGCAGCCCTGGGCTGGGACGCGAGGGCTACACCTTC. It codes for CASSPGLGREGYTF.